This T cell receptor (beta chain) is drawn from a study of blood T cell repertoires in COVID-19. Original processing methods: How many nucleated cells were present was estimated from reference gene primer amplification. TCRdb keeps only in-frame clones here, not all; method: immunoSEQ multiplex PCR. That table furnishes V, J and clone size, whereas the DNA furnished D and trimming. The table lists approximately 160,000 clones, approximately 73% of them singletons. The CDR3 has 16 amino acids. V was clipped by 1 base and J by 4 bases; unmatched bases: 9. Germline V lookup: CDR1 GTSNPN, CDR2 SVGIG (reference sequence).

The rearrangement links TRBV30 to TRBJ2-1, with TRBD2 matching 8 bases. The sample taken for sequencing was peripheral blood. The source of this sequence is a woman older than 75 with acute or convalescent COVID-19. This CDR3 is CAWSDYAGGDYNEQFF. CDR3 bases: TGTGCCTGGAGTGATTATGCGGGGGGCGATTACAATGAGCAGTTCTTC. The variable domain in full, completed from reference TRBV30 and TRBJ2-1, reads SQTIHQWPATLVQPVGSPLSLECTVEGTSNPNLYWYRQAAGRGLQLLFYSVGIGQISSEVPQNLSASRPQDRQFILSSKKLLLSDSGFYLCAWSDYAGGDYNEQFFGPGTRLTVL.